This TCR beta chain is drawn from a study of CD8+CD57+ T cells in acquired aplastic anemia. TCR beta VDJ and CDR3 profiles were obtained from a genomic DNA template. TCRdb fed the reads into MiXCR, producing one record per CDR3 protein. The data contain more than 150,000 distinct CDR3 sequences, around 50% of them singletons. The CDR3 runs 17 residues. Germline CDR1 is SGHRS and CDR2 is YFSETQ. J was trimmed by 3 bases and V by 5 bases; bases with no gene match: 15. The patients chosen for sequencing had shown expansion of CD8+CD57+ cells (detected by flow cytometry). The table lists this clonotype with many counts. What it recognizes is unknown. Study outcomes and limitations: Approximately 27 CD8+ CDR3 sequences occurred in both the patients and the controls. Between the patient and control groups, CD8+ Simpson's diversity did not differ significantly.

The receptor's source is a human donor with aplastic anemia. Sequencing was performed on sorted CD4+, CD8+, or CD8+CD57+ T cells (not recorded which) from PBMCs. This sequence joins TRBV5-1 and TRBJ2-7; 9 bases fit TRBD1. CDR3 in amino acids: CASRRLPGTGTGYEQYF. Here the CDR3 DNA reads TGCGCCAGCAGAAGACTTCCCGGGACAGGGACGGGCTACGAGCAGTACTTC.